This T cell receptor beta chain comes out of a study of PD-1 blockade in classical Hodgkin lymphoma. Study-wide results and limits: Relapsed/refractory patients reportedly had the lowest baseline TCR diversity, below newly diagnosed patients, who were below healthy donors. TCR diversity rose significantly by C4D1 in CD4+ but not CD8+ cells. Why repertoires differed is undefined; disease activity or prior therapy possibly contributed. Complete responders showed a baseline diversity that resembled the diversity of newly diagnosed patients.

Stated time point: cycle 4 day 1 (C4D1), after five to seven weeks of nivolumab. Each patient experienced a relapse that followed autologous stem cell transplantation, and brentuximab vedotin exposure varied. Of note for this clone: What it binds is not known.

Some clones are missing from TCRdb's copy, which holds only in-frame ones; the method was immunoSEQ multiplex PCR. The repertoire holds approximately 30,000 clones, with around 72% as singletons. This receptor was obtained from a human donor with classical Hodgkin lymphoma. The sample here was peripheral blood mononuclear cells (PBMCs), taken before the fourth cycle of nivolumab.

Written as DNA, the CDR3 is TGTGCCAGCAGCCGTTCCAGGACCTCATACGCGCCCCAGCATTTT. As protein: CASSRSRTSYAPQHF. The V gene is TRBV16, the J gene TRBJ1-5; D remains ambiguous. The germline V gene has CDR1 KGHSY and CDR2 FQNENV. This CDR3 contains 15 residues. V dropped 4 bases and J dropped 9 bases, with 19 bases sitting between them. Full variable domain (rest looked up from reference TRBV16 and TRBJ1-5): GEEVAQTPKHLVRGEGQKAKLYCAPIKGHSYVFWYQQVLKNEFKFLISFQNENVFDETGMPKERFSAKCLPNSPCSLEIQATKLEDSAVYFCASSRSRTSYAPQHFGDGTRLSIL.